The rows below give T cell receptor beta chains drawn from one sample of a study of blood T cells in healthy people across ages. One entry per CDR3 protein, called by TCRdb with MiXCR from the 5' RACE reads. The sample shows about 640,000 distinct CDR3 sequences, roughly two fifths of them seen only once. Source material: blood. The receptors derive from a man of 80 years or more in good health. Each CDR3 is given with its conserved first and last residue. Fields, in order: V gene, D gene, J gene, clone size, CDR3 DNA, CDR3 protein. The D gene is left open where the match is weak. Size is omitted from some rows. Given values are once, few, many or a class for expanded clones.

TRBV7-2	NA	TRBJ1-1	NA	TGTGCCAGCCGACGACAGTCTGCTGCTGAAGCTTTCTTT	CASRRQSAAEAFF
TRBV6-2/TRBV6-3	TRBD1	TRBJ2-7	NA	TGTGCCAGCAGTTGCTCCCTTCGGGGGACAGGGCGAGGCGAGCAGTACTTC	CASSCSLRGTGRGEQYF
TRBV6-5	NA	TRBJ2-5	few	TGTGCCAGCAGTTACCGGGCAAGAGAGACCCAGTACTTC	CASSYRARETQYF
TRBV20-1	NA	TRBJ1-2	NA	TGCAGTGCTAGAGATGTACAGGGCAACTATGGCTACACCTTC	CSARDVQGNYGYTF
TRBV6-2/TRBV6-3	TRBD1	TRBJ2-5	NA	TGTGCCAGCAGTTGGACAGGACGACGAGAGACCCAGTACTTC	CASSWTGRRETQYF
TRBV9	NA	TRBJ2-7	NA	TGTGCCAGCAGCGTAGATCCTGGATACTCCTACAATGAGCAGTACTTC	CASSVDPGYSYNEQYF
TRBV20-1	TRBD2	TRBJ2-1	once	TGCAGTGCTAGAGATTCACTAGCGGGGGGCGATCAGCAGTTCTTC	CSARDSLAGGDQQFF
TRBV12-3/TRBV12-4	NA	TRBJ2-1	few	TGTGCCACAGAAAGGGGCGAGAGCTCCTACAATGAGCAGTTCTTC	CATERGESSYNEQFF
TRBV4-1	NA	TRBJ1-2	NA	TGCGCCAGCAGCCCACAAGTAGGGACCAACTATGGCTACACCTTC	CASSPQVGTNYGYTF
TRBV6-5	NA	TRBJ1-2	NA	TGTGCCAGCAGTTACACAGGGACATCGAGCTATGGCTACACCTTC	CASSYTGTSSYGYTF
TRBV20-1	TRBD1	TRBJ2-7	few	TGCAGTGCTAGACAAACGAAGACAGGGTCCTACGAGCAGTACTTC	CSARQTKTGSYEQYF
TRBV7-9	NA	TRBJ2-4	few	TGTGCCAGCAGCCACCCTAGAGGGGGGGGCAAAAACATTCAGTACTTC	CASSHPRGGGKNIQYF
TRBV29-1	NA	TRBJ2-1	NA	TGCAGCGTTGCGTCTAGCTATAGCCATGAGCAGTTCTTC	CSVASSYSHEQFF
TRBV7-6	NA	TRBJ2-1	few	TGTGCCAGCAGCTCTGGCCGTTCGGGGATCGAGCAGTTCTTC	CASSSGRSGIEQFF
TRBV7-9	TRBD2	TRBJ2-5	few	TGTGCCAGCAGCTTAGCGCGGGGGGCTGGCGAGACCCAGTACTTC	CASSLARGAGETQYF
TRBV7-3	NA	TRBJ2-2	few	TGTGCCAGCAGCTTAATAGGGCCCGGGGAGCTGTTTTTT	CASSLIGPGELFF
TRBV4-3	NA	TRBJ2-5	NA	TGCGCCAGCAGCCAAGATCGGGGGAGAGGGGAGACCCAGTACTTC	CASSQDRGRGETQYF
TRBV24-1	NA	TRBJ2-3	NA	TGTGCCACCAGTGATTTTGCACCAGATACGCAGTATTTT	CATSDFAPDTQYF
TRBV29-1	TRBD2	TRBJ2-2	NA	TGCAGCGTTGTCCTAGCGGGTACTCTTGGGGGGGAGCTGTTTTTT	CSVVLAGTLGGELFF
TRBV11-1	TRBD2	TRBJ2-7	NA	TGTGCCAGCAGTTTATTTTTATGCCCAGCTAGCGGGATGGAGGGATCCTACGAGCAGTACTTC	CASSLFLCPASGMEGSYEQYF